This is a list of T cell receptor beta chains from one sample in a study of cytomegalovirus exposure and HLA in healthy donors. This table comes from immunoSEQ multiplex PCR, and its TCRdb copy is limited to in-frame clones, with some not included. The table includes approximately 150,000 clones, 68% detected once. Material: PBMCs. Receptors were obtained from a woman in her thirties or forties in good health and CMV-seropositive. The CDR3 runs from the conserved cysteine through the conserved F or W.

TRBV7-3	CASSLPGLAGEQYF
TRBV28	CASTPGGVLSAFF
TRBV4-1	CASSQYSGSSYNEQFF
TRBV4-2	CASSQPRGTGEGGSPLHF
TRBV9	CASSSEGGTEAFF
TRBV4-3	CASSPQGRGYGYPF
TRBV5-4	CASSMGTEHLYEQYF
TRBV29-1	CSVVQYEKLFF
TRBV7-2	CASSTTGPGAGELFF
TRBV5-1	CASSARDSNMNTEAFF
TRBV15	CATSRVRSRETQYF
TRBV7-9	CASSSDRPHQPQHF
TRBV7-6	CASSCGQHSNQPQHF
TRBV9	CASSVGPRETQYF
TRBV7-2	CASSSMGLAGGAETQYF
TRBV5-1	CASRPDSYSNQPQHF
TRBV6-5	CASSPGQLSRGYPF
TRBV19	CALGQFNQPQHF
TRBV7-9	CSSGGRDYEQYF
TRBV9	CASSVGGYQETQYF
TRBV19	CASSIRGQGEKLFF
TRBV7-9	CASSFYAGGGNEQFF
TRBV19	CASSIARGPQETQYF
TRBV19	CASSIEKSGADNEKLFF
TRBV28	CASSFEADLSYEQYF
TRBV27	CASSQKRGGGMNTGELFF
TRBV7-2	CASSRTKTGTNSPLHF
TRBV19	CASRRQALGYDYGYTF
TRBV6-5	CASSYGRGGLQETQYF
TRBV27	CASSLFRGSGNEKLFF
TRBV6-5	CASQGARNTEAFF
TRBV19	CASSISTDSNQPQHF
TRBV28	CASSGSGQVAKNIQYF
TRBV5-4	CAFGTGGETQYF
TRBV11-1	CASSYSYEQYF
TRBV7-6	CASSLGQGGNEQFF
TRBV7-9	CASSLTGLGSPVTGELFF
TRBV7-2	CASSAGLDTQYF
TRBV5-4	CASSRDPTGNSGNTIYF
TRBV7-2	CASSQDRFLNEKLFF
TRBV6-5	CASSYRGQDTQYF
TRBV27	CASSRDRVNQPQHF
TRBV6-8	CASSRWWGRTGELFF
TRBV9	CASSVEGPRQGNEKLFF
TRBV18	CASSPVEGQNIQYF
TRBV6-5	CASSPTQGGGHEQYF
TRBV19	CASSIVRGGRDTQYF
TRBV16	CASSQLGSRNAFF
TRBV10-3	CAISELGEAQYF
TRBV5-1	CASSFTGAQGDGYPF
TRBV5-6	CASSLTGLANTGELFF
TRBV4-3	CASSASGSGGELFF
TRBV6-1	CASGRDRSPDTQYF
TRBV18	CASSPGTGGPDTQYF
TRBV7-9	CASSFPGTGLKTQYF
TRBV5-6	CASSSRVAAIYGYTF
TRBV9	CASSVEGAGLNGELFF
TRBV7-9	CASSPGSGTVQSPLHF